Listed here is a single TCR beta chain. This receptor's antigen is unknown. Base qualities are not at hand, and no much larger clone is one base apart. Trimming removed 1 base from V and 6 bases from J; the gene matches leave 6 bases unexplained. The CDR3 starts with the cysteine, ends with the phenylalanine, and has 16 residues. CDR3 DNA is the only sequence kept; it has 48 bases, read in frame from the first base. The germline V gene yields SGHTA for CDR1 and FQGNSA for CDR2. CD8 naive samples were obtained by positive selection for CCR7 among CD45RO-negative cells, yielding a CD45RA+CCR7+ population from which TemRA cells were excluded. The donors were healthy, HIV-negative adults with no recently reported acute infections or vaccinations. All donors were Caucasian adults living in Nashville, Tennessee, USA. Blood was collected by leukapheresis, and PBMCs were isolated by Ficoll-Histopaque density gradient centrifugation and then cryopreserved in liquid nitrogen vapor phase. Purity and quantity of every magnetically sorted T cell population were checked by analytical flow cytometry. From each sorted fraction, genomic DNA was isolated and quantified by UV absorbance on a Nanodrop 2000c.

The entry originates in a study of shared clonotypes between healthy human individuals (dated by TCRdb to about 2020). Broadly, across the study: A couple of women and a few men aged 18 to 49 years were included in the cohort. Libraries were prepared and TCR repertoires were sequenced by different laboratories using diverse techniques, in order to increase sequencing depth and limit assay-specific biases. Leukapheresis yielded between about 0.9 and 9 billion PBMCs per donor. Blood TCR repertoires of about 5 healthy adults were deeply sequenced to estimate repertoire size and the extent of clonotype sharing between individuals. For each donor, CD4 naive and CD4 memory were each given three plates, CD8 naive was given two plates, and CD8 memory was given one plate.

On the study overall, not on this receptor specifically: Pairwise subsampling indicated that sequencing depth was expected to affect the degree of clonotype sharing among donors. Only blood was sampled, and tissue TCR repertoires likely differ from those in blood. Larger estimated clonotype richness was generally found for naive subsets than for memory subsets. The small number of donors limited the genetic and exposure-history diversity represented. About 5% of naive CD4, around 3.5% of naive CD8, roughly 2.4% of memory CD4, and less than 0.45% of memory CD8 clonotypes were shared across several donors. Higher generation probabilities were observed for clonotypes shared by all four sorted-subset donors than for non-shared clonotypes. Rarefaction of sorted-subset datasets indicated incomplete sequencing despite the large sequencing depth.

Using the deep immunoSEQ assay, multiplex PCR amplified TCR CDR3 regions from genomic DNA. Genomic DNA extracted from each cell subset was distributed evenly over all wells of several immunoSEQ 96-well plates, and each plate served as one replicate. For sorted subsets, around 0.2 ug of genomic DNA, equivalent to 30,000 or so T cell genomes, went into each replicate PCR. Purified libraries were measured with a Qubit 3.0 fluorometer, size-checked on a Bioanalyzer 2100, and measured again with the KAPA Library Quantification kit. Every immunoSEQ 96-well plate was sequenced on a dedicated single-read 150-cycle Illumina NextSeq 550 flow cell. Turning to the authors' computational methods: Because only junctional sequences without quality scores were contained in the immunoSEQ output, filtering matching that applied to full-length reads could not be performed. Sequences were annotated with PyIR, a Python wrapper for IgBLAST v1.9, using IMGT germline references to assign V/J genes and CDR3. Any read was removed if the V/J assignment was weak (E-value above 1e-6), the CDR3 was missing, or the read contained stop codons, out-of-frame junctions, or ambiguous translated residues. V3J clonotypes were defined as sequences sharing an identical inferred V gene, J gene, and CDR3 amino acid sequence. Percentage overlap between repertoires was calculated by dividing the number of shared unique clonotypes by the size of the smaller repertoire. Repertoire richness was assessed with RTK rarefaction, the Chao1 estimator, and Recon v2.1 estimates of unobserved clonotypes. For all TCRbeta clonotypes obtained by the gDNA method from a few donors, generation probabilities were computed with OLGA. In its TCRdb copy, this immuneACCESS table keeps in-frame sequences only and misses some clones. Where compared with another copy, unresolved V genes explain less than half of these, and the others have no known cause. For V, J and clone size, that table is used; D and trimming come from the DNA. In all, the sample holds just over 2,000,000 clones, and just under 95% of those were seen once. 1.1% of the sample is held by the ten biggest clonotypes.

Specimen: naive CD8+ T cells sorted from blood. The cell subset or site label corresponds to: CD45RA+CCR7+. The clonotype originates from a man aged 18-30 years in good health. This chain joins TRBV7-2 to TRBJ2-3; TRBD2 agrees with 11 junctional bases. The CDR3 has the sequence CASSLVLSGGADTQYF. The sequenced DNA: TGTGCCAGCAGCTTAGTTCTTAGCGGGGGGGCCGATACGCAGTATTTT.